This section outlines one T cell receptor beta chain sequence together with its context. This clone was detected a few times. What antigen it recognizes has not been identified. The sample holds no much larger clone one base away, and base qualities are not on file. This record comes from a study of beta chain features in type 1 diabetes (dated by TCRdb to 2016 to 2019). Study-wide context: No differences in mean age, gender distribution, total cell number or subset yield were found between patients and healthy donors. A total of 85 million to 140 million sorted cells were examined across all samples, and the number of cells per subset was strongly correlated with RNA yield. The study compared TCRB repertoires of sorted circulating CD4+ T cell subsets between recently diagnosed type 1 diabetes patients and matched healthy donors. Regulatory and stem cell-like memory subsets were obtained from only 8 patients and roughly eight healthy donors, while naive and central memory subsets were obtained from all 30 or so donors. What the study reported, not specific to this receptor: The naive, central memory and regulatory TCRB repertoires appeared to resemble one another more closely among patients than among healthy donors. Because cDNA was sequenced instead of genomic DNA, highly expressing activated cells could be over-represented, though the groups showed no difference in activation or CD3 levels. Shorter templates might be favored by PCR, yet because patient and control samples were amplified and corrected together, any such skew would affect both groups equally. Only small numbers of individuals were included in the HLA sub-analyses, which left unresolved whether HLA type had any influence on TCRB rearrangement. In all four CD4+ subsets, TCRB CDR3 length was moderately but significantly shorter in type 1 diabetes patients. Patients with type 1 diabetes made fewer insertions and deleted more nucleotides at VDJ recombination sites, implying thymic rearrangement abnormalities.

CDR1 and CDR2 were assigned from the germline V gene as MDHEN and SYDVKM. The CDR3 measures 14 amino acids from cysteine to phenylalanine. The retained sequence is limited to the CDR3, 42 bases, with the frame set at the first base. V is shortened by 6 bases, J by 5 bases, and the region joining them spans 16 bases. The entire isolated RNA was reverse transcribed using the High Capacity cDNA Reverse Transcription Kit, and thus expressed TCRB transcripts were sequenced. Deep immunoSEQ sequencing was performed on naive, central memory and regulatory T cell samples, with an average of about 3.57 million total reads per sample. Sorted cells were lysed in RLT buffer and RNA was extracted with DNase-treated RNeasy Micro or Mini kits, depending on cell number. To prevent cross-contamination, each cell subset was processed individually, whereas patient and healthy donor samples were processed jointly. The immunoSEQ multiplex PCR was used to amplify TCRB sequences from cDNA, yielding 87-bp fragments that span the CDR3 region. Amplicons were sequenced on the Illumina HiSeq platform. The authors' analysis ran thus. PCR bias was computationally corrected using synthetic template baselines, reads within Hamming distance 2 were collapsed, and singletons that could not be merged were discarded. Reads were aligned against IMGT so that V, D and J genes, CDR3 length and insertions or deletions at six rearrangement sites could be assigned. Within each subset, clonotype counts were normalized to the number of sorted cells before true diversity and Gini coefficients were calculated with the tcR R package. The overlap coefficient, calculated on TCRB nucleotide sequences, was used to quantify repertoire sharing. Out-of-frame TCRB sequences from naive cells were analyzed to stand in for the pre-selection repertoire. TCRdb took over this immuneACCESS table, retaining in-frame rearrangements with V and J assigned. Such tables are incomplete; in checked studies, under half of the missing clones stem from an unresolved V gene, and the remainder is unexplained. That table supplies the V and J calls and clone size; D and trimming were determined from the DNA. In all, the sample holds hundreds of thousands of clones, and 68% of those were seen once. Almost 0.055% of the sample goes to the ten largest clones.

Each donor gave one peripheral blood draw, averaging approximately 110 mL, which was collected into heparinised tubes. A BD FACSAria II and a panel including CD45RO, CCR7, CD25, CD127, CD95 and CD27 were used to sort naive, central memory, regulatory and stem cell-like memory CD4+ T cells. Purity was above 95% for every sorted population. PBMCs were separated immediately by Lymphoprep density gradient centrifugation and were stained directly, without being cultured. So that batch effects would be minimized, each experiment stained and sorted samples in pairs, pairing one healthy donor with one patient.

Input material: naive CD4+ T cells from blood. Read against the paper, the sample's cell subset or site label means: true naive CD4+ T cells. The sequence joins TRBV28 to TRBJ2-5; the D gene is unclear. The receptor was isolated from a man aged 30 to 45 in good health. The DNA sequence is given as TGTGCCAGCAGCCATCGGTGGACGGCCGAGACCCAGTACTTC. Translated, this gives CASSHRWTAETQYF.